The TCR beta chain under discussion was sequenced for a study of T cells in localized non-small cell lung cancer. General study points: Adjacent lung held a median roughly 60 of the top 100 tumor clones. Only one tumor region went through sequencing, so heterogeneity may still be there. Maximal T cell clonality occurred in uninvolved adjacent lung, with tumor ranking below it.

Measured with immunoSEQ multiplex PCR; TCRdb has only the in-frame clones, and not every one. Among under 30,000 clones listed, 89% were seen once. The V gene's germline CDR1 is SGHAT and CDR2 FQNNGV. CDR3 length: 16 amino acids. V shed 6 bases, J shed 7 bases, and the junction held 12 bases outside the gene matches. Of note for this clone: Its target is not known.

The chain employs TRBV11-2 and TRBJ2-2; 9 bases agree with TRBD1. The receptor's source is a woman aged 40-69 years with stage I lung adenocarcinoma. Specimen: peripheral blood, collected before any cancer treatment. CDR3 sequence (DNA): TGTGCCAGCAGGAACTATCCGGGACAGGGTGACGGGGAGCTGTTTTTT. As protein: CASRNYPGQGDGELFF.